In its sample, the clone carrying this T cell receptor (beta chain) was seen once. Libraries were prepared by immunoSEQ multiplex PCR; TCRdb keeps only in-frame clonotypes and omits some of them. Found here are 120,000 to 150,000 clones, around 93% of them singletons; the top ten hold under 2%. This entry comes from a study of T cell responses to AZD1222 COVID-19 vaccine. CDR3 length: 15 residues. Germline-derived CDR1 and CDR2 are KGHDR and SFDVKD. V was pared by 2 bases and J by 1 base, with 9 bases between. This clonotype originated in an adult in good health. The rearrangement joins TRBV24-1 to TRBJ2-3; D may be TRBD1 (5 bases). Here the sequenced sample was peripheral blood, taken on day 0 of AZD1222 vaccination. This CDR3 is CATSDSRQRTDTQYF. The CDR3 DNA reads as TGTGCCACCAGTGATTCCAGACAGCGCACAGATACGCAGTATTTT.